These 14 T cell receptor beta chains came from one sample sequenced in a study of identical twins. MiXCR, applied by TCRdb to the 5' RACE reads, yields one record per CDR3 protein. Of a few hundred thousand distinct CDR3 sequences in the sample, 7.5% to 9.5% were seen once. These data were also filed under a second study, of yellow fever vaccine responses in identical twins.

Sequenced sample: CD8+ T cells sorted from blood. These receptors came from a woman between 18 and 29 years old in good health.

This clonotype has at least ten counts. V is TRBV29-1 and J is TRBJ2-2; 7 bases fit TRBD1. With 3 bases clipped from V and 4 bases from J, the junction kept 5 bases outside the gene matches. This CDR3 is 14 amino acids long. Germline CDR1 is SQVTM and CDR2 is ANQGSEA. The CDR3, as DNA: TGCAGCGTTGACCCGACAGGGAGCACCGGGGAGCTGTTTTTT. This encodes CSVDPTGSTGELFF.

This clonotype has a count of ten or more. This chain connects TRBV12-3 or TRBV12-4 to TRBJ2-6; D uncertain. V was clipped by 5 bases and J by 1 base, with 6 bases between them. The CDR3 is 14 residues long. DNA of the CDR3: TGTGCCAGCAGTGATCCATCTGGGGCCAACGTCCTGACTTTC. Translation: CASSDPSGANVLTF.

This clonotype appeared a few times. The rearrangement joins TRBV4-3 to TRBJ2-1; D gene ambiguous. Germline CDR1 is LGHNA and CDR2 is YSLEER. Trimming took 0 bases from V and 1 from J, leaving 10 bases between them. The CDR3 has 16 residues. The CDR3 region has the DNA TGCGCCAGCAGCCAAGATTTCGCGAGTTCCTACAATGAGCAGTTCTTC. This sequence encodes CASSQDFASSYNEQFF.

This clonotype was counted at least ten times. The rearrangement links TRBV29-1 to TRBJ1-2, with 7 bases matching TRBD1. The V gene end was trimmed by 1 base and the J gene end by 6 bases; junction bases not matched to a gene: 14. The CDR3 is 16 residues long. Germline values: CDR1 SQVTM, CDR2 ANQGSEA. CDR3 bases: TGCAGCGTTGAAGCTGTCGGTGACAGGGAGGATGATGGCTACACCTTC. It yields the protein CSVEAVGDREDDGYTF.

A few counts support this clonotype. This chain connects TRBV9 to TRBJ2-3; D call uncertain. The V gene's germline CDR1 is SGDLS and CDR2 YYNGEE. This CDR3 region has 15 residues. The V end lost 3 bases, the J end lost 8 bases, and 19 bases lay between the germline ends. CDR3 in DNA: TGTGCCAGCAGCGGCAGCGTCGTGGGCAGTGGTACGCAGTATTTT. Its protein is CASSGSVVGSGTQYF.

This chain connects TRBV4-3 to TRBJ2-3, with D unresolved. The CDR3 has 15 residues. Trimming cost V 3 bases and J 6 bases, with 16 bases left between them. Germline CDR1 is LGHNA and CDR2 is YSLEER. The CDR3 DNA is TGCGCCAGCAGCCAGGCCACTACACTACCGGATACGCAGTATTTT. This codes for CASSQATTLPDTQYF.

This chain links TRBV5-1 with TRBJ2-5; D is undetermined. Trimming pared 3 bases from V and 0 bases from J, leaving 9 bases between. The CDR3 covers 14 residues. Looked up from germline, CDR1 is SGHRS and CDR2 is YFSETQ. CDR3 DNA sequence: TGCGCCAGCAGCTGGCCAAGGTACCAAGAGACCCAGTACTTC. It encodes CASSWPRYQETQYF.

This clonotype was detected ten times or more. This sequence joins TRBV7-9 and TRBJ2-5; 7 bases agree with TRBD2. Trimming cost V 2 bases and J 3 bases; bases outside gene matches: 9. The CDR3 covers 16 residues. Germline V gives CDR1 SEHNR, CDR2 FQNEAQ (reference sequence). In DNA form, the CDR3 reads TGTGCCAGCAGCTTATGGGCGGGAGTCAGTGAAGAGACCCAGTACTTC. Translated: CASSLWAGVSEETQYF.

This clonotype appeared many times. The chain's CDR3 is CASSPGTRDSEQYF. The CDR3 DNA reads TGCGCCAGCAGCCCAGGGACAAGGGACAGCGAGCAGTACTTC. The gene calls are TRBV4-3 and TRBJ2-7; TRBD1 matches at 7 bases. Germline V gene sequence: CDR1 LGHNA, CDR2 YSLEER. The CDR3 covers 14 residues. Trimming cost V 4 bases and J 6 bases; bases outside gene matches: 9.

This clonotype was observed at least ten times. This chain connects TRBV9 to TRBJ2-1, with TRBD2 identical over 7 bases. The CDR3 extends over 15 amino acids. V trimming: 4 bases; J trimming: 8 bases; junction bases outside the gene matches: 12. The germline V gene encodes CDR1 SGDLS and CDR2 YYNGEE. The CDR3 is CASSPPRTSSYEQFF. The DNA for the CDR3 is TGTGCCAGCAGCCCGCCCCGGACTAGTTCCTATGAGCAGTTCTTC.

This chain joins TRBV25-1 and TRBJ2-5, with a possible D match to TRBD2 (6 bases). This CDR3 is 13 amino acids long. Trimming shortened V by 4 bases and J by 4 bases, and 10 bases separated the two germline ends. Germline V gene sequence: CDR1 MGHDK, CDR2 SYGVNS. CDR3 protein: CASSGRVGETQYF. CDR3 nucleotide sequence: TGTGCCAGCAGTGGGAGGGTTGGAGAGACCCAGTACTTC.

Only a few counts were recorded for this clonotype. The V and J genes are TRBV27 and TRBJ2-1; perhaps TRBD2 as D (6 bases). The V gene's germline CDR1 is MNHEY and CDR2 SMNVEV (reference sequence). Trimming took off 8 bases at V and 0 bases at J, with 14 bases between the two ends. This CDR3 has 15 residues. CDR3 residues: CASGPGLSSYNEQFF. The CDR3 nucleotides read TGTGCCAGCGGACCGGGACTTAGCTCCTACAATGAGCAGTTCTTC.

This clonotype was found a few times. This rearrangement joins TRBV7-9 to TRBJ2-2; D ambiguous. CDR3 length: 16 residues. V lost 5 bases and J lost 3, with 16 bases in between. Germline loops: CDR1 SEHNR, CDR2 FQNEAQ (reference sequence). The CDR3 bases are TGTGCCAGCAGCGGTTGGGCCCTGGGCGACACCGGGGAGCTGTTTTTT. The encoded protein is CASSGWALGDTGELFF.

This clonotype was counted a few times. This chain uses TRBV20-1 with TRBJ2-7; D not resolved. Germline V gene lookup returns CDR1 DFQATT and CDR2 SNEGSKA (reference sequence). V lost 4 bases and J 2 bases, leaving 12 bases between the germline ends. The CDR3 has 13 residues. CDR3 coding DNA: TGCAGTGCTAAAACGACGGAAACCTACGAGCAGTACTTC. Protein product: CSAKTTETYEQYF.